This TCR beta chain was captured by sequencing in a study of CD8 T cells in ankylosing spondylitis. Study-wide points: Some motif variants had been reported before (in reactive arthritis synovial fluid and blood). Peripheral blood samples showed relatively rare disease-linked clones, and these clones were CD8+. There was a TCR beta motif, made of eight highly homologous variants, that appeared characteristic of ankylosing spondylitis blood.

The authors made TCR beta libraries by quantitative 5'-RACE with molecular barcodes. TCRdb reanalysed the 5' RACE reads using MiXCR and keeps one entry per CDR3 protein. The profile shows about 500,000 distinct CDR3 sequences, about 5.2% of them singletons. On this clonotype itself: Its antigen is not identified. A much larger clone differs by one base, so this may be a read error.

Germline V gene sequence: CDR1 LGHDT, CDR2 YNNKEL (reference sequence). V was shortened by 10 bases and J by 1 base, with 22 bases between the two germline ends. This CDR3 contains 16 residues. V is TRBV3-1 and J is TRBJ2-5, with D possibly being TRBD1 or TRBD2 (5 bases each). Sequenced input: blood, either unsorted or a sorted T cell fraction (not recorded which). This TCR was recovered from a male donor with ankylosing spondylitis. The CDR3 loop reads CATTALAGTIQETQYF. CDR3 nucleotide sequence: TGTGCCACCACCGCATTGGCAGGGACGATCCAAGAGACCCAGTACTTC.